This T cell receptor beta chain comes out of a study of OX40 agonist ivuxolimab in advanced cancers. In the study overall: Eligibility admitted prior anti-PD-1, anti-PD-L1 or anti-CTLA-4 therapy; about 42% had some. Three patients, one with hepatocellular carcinoma and two with cutaneous melanoma, responded partially. Study-wide points: At doses 0.1 to 3.0 mg/kg, CD4+ and CD8+ clones expanded.

As to this clone: Its target is not known.

Germline values: CDR1 LGHNT, CDR2 FRNRAP. V lost 2 bases, J lost 9 bases, and 11 bases stayed unmatched. This CDR3 has 16 residues. TCRdb's copy holds only in-frame clones and misses some; the assay was immunoSEQ multiplex PCR. The sample includes around 80,000 clones, 70% to 90% of them seen just once. Any history of autoimmune disease or systemic immunosuppression disqualified patients. This chain links TRBV12-5 with TRBJ2-1; 9 bases align to TRBD1. This sequence originates from an adult with an advanced solid tumor such as melanoma, head and neck, liver or kidney cancer. The starting material was CD4+ or CD8+ T cells sorted from blood, obtained in a trial of the OX40 agonist ivuxolimab. The CDR3 region has the DNA TGTGCTAGTGGTTTGATCACCGGGACAGGGTCTGTTGAGCAGTTCTTC. Encoded protein: CASGLITGTGSVEQFF.